Below are 21 T cell receptor beta chains sequenced from a single sample in a study of shared clonotypes between healthy human individuals. Naive CD8 isolation took CD45RO-negative cells positively selected for CCR7 and excluded terminally differentiated effector memory CD45RA+ cells. TCRdb's copy holds only in-frame clones and misses some; the assay was immunoSEQ multiplex PCR. The repertoire holds approximately 650,000 clones, with 95% as singletons. The source material was naive CD8+ T cells sorted from blood. The receptor source for this set is a woman in her 30s in good health.

The CDR3, as DNA: TGTGCCAGTACCCCCCGCGAACCGACGGGGTTTCACCTTGGAAACACCATATATTTT. This codes for CASTPREPTGFHLGNTIYF. This chain connects TRBV19 to TRBJ1-3; the D is unclear. The CDR3 is 19 amino acids. The germline V gene encodes CDR1 LNHDA and CDR2 SQIVND (reference sequence). Trimming pared 7 bases from V and 3 bases from J, leaving 28 bases between.

The chain uses TRBV7-3 and TRBJ2-7; TRBD2 agrees at 9 bases. Trimming took 5 bases from V and 7 from J; bases not matched to a gene: 12. The CDR3 has 15 residues. Germline V gene lookup returns CDR1 SGHTA and CDR2 FQGTGA. The DNA for the CDR3 is TGTGCCAGCAGCCCCTTAGCGGGAGACACGGGAGAGCAGTACTTC. It encodes CASSPLAGDTGEQYF.

The gene calls are TRBV28 and TRBJ2-3, with D perhaps TRBD2 (5 bases). V lost 3 bases and J lost 6, with 19 bases in between. CDR1 is MDHEN and CDR2 is SYDVKM in the germline V gene. The CDR3 runs to 16 residues. The CDR3 reads CASSFTRKGVGDTQYF. The CDR3 DNA is TGTGCCAGCAGTTTCACGAGGAAGGGAGTCGGGGATACGCAGTATTTT.

This sequence joins TRBV6-5 and TRBJ1-1; the D gene is possibly TRBD1 (6 bases). Germline values: CDR1 MNHEY, CDR2 SVGAGI. Trimming removed 7 bases from V and 4 bases from J, with 13 bases in between. This CDR3 has 13 amino acids. The CDR3 sequence is CASNSGTPTEAFF. The CDR3 bases are TGTGCCAGCAATTCCGGGACACCCACTGAAGCTTTCTTT.

The V and J genes are TRBV27 and TRBJ1-5; a weak D match, TRBD1 (5 bases). CDR1 and CDR2 from the germline V gene are MNHEY and SMNVEV (reference sequence). Between the trimmed V and J ends, which lost 5 bases and 3 bases, there was a span of 11 bases. The CDR3 totals 14 residues. The CDR3 region has the DNA TGTGCCAGCAGTCAAGACAGTAACAATCAGCCCCAGCATTTT. Protein sequence: CASSQDSNNQPQHF.

This rearrangement joins TRBV9 to TRBJ2-7, with D perhaps being TRBD1 or TRBD2 (5 bases each). This CDR3 contains 14 residues. V lost 4 bases, J lost 0 bases, and 11 bases lay in between. The germline V gene encodes CDR1 SGDLS and CDR2 YYNGEE. DNA of the CDR3: TGTGCCAGCAGCCCGGGACGGGTCTCCTACGAGCAGTACTTC. Its protein is CASSPGRVSYEQYF.

V is TRBV30 and J is TRBJ1-1, with D tentatively TRBD1 (6 bases). CDR1 is GTSNPN, CDR2 SVGIG, per germline (reference sequence). The CDR3 runs 14 residues. Trimming took off 3 bases at V and 0 bases at J, with 11 bases between the two ends. This CDR3 reads CAWRLGHLNTEAFF. DNA for the CDR3: TGTGCCTGGAGATTGGGACACCTGAACACTGAAGCTTTCTTT.

This sequence joins TRBV18 and TRBJ1-1; D is ambiguous. This CDR3 spans 13 amino acids. Germline V gives CDR1 KGHSH, CDR2 LQKENI. V lost 5 bases, J lost 0 bases, and 7 bases lay in between. CDR3 coding DNA: TGTGCCAGCTCAATCAGCATGAACACTGAAGCTTTCTTT. The encoded protein is CASSISMNTEAFF.

The V and J genes are TRBV7-9 and TRBJ2-5; a possible D gene is TRBD2 (6 bases). Per germline, CDR1 SEHNR and CDR2 FQNEAQ (reference sequence). This CDR3 is built from 14 residues. Trimming removed 5 bases from V and 5 bases from J, with 15 bases in between. Written as DNA, the CDR3 is TGTGCCAGCAGCCCGTCGGGACTTAGCGAGACCCAGTACTTC. The encoded protein is CASSPSGLSETQYF.

The chain has TRBV27 and TRBJ1-6; a weak D match, TRBD1 (5 bases). V lost 6 bases to trimming and J lost 5 bases, with 14 bases between them. CDR1 is MNHEY and CDR2 is SMNVEV in the germline V gene (reference sequence). The CDR3 is made up of 15 amino acids. The CDR3 is CASRPARDNNSPLHF. CDR3 bases: TGTGCCAGCAGGCCGGCCAGGGATAATAATTCACCCCTCCACTTT.

The chain joins TRBV5-1 to TRBJ2-1, with D hard to call. Trimming took off 2 bases at V and 0 bases at J, with 6 bases between the two ends. The CDR3 is made up of 14 amino acids. From germline, CDR1 is SGHRS and CDR2 YFSETQ. CDR3 region: CASSLSRSYNEQFF. CDR3 nucleotide sequence: TGCGCCAGCAGCTTAAGTCGCTCCTACAATGAGCAGTTCTTC.

The chain couples TRBV19 to TRBJ2-2; 8 bases agree with TRBD1. The J segment lost 0 bases and the V segment lost 5 bases, leaving 5 bases of the junction unmatched. Germline loops: CDR1 LNHDA, CDR2 SQIVND (reference sequence). The CDR3 sequence is 16 residues long. The CDR3: CASSPGTGSNTGELFF. The DNA of the CDR3 is TGTGCCAGTAGTCCAGGGACAGGATCGAACACCGGGGAGCTGTTTTTT.

This rearrangement joins TRBV14 to TRBJ2-5; TRBD2 agrees at 8 bases. Near its end, the DNA agrees better with TRBJ2-7, so the J call may be wrong. The germline CDR1 and CDR2 sequences are SGHDN and FVKESK. The CDR3 loop spans 14 amino acids. The CDR3 coding sequence is TGTGCCAGCAGCATTGCGGGGGGCTCCTACGAGCAGTACTTC. Amino acid sequence: CASSIAGGSYEQYF.

Details on this clone: This sample also contains other DNA sequences that code for the same CDR3. The chain uses TRBV5-6 and TRBJ2-7; either TRBD1 or TRBD2 may supply D (5 bases each). Germline V gene data show CDR1 as SGHDT and CDR2 as YYEEEE. Trimming removed 0 bases from V and 1 base from J, with 8 bases in between. The CDR3 covers 14 residues. For the CDR3, the DNA is TGTGCCAGCAGCTTGGAGGGGAGTTCCTACGAGCAGTACTTC. Translating gives CASSLEGSSYEQYF. The full variable domain, its missing parts supplied by reference TRBV5-6 and TRBJ2-7, is DAGVTQSPTHLIKTRGQQVTLRCSPKSGHDTVSWYQQALGQGPQFIFQYYEEEERQRGNFPDRFSGHQFPNYSSELNVNALLLGDSALYLCASSLEGSSYEQYFGPGTRLTVT.

The chain uses TRBV6-5 and TRBJ1-5; 8 bases are a match to TRBD1. Germline values: CDR1 MNHEY, CDR2 SVGAGI. Trimming removed 5 bases from V and 6 bases from J; junction bases left unmatched: 9. This CDR3 is 15 amino acids long. This CDR3 is CASSTRTGLSQPQHF. As DNA, the CDR3 is TGTGCCAGCAGTACCCGGACAGGGCTTTCTCAGCCCCAGCATTTT.

J is TRBJ2-1 and V is TRBV27; 8 nucleotides line up with TRBD2. V lost 3 bases to trimming and J lost 9 bases; unmatched junction nucleotides: 4. In germline, CDR1 is MNHEY, CDR2 SMNVEV (reference sequence). This CDR3 is built from 13 residues. In DNA form, the CDR3 reads TGTGCCAGCAGTTTCGCTAGCGGGTTTGAGCAGTTCTTC. Translated, it gives CASSFASGFEQFF.

The chain joins TRBV28 to TRBJ2-7, with D possibly TRBD2 on 6 matching bases. V lost 6 bases to trimming and J lost 7 bases, with 13 bases between them. The CDR3 runs 12 residues. CDR1 is MDHEN, CDR2 SYDVKM, per germline. The DNA for the CDR3 is TGTGCCAGCAGGTACGGGACTCTGGAGCAGTACTTC. Amino acids: CASRYGTLEQYF.

The rearrangement links TRBV4-2 to TRBJ2-1; 8 bases fit TRBD2. Trimming took 5 bases from V and 5 from J; bases not matched to a gene: 5. Germline CDR1 LGHNA, CDR2 YNFKEQ. The CDR3 is 14 residues long. The CDR3 sequence: CASSGAGGNNEQFF. CDR3 DNA sequence: TGTGCCAGCAGCGGGGCGGGAGGTAACAATGAGCAGTTCTTC.

The chain uses TRBV27 and TRBJ1-2, with D unclear. Germline CDR1 MNHEY, CDR2 SMNVEV (reference sequence). The CDR3 length is 14 residues. V was pared by 2 bases and J by 1 base, with 8 bases between. CDR3 in amino acids: CASSLVGGNYGYTF. For the CDR3, the DNA is TGTGCCAGCAGTTTAGTGGGCGGTAACTATGGCTACACCTTC.

This chain connects TRBV6-1 to TRBJ2-3, with 8 nucleotides matching TRBD2. The CDR3 contains 12 residues. Looked up from germline, CDR1 is MNHNS and CDR2 is SASEGT. In nucleotides, the CDR3 is TGTGCTGAGACTAGCGTCGGAGATACGCAGTATTTT. Its translation is CAETSVGDTQYF.

This rearrangement joins TRBV27 to TRBJ2-2; D possibly corresponds to TRBD1 (5 bases). V was clipped by 6 bases and J by 6 bases, with 8 bases between them. The CDR3 consists of 12 residues. CDR1 is MNHEY, CDR2 SMNVEV, per germline (reference sequence). This chain's CDR3 is CASRGLAGELFF. CDR3 bases: TGTGCCAGCAGGGGGCTCGCCGGGGAGCTGTTTTTT.